One TCR beta chain is described in this entry. Its antigen is as yet unknown. Naivety among CD8 cells was defined by CD45RO negativity and positive CCR7 selection, thereby excluding terminally differentiated effector memory CD45RA+ cells. Each sample came from a Caucasian adult donor living in Nashville, Tennessee. Germline V lookup: CDR1 SGDLS, CDR2 YYNGEE. After removal of 3 bases from V and 8 bases from J, the junction contained 7 bases not matched to a gene. The CDR3 is made up of 14 amino acids. For each subset, genomic DNA was distributed in equal portions over several immunoSEQ plates. The method was immunoSEQ multiplex PCR; TCRdb's version includes in-frame clones alone and lacks a portion of them. This table holds some 2 million clones, about 95% found once. The data belong to a study of shared clonotypes between healthy human individuals. Study-wide points: Deeper or shallower sequencing was expected to change how clonotypes are shared among donors. Sorted-subset sequencing was shown by rarefaction to be incomplete despite large depth.

This chain connects TRBV9 to TRBJ1-3; TRBD1 matches 8 bases. Input material: naive CD8+ T cells sorted from blood. This TCR was sampled from a man aged 18-30 years in good health. CDR3 amino acids: CASSAQGAGDTIYF. In nucleotides, the CDR3 is TGTGCCAGCAGCGCTCAGGGGGCCGGGGACACCATATATTTT.